This record looks at one TCR beta chain sequence and its context. Its antigen is currently unknown. The sample belongs to a study of shared clonotypes between healthy human individuals. The study, taken as a whole, reports: The genetic and exposure-history diversity represented was limited by few donors. Rarefaction revealed incomplete sorted-subset sequencing despite large depth.

Only in-frame clones appear in the TCRdb table, and some are missing; sequencing was by immunoSEQ multiplex PCR. The data contain about 2,200,000 clones, 90% to 95% of them singletons. The CDR3 runs 16 residues. V was pared by 1 base and J by 4 bases, with 6 bases of the junction left unmatched. The germline V gene encodes CDR1 KGHSY and CDR2 FQNENV. It was CD45RO-negative cells, positively selected for CCR7, that made up naive CD8 cells, with terminally differentiated effector memory CD45RA+ cells excluded. The sequencing sample was made of naive CD8+ T cells from PBMCs. The TCR originated in a man younger than 30 in good health. Some clones in this sample may be carry-over from other donors' samples. The chain couples TRBV16 to TRBJ1-2, with 10 positions matching TRBD1. This CDR3 reads CASSQLTGTGVYGYTF. The DNA of the CDR3 is TGTGCCAGCAGCCAATTAACCGGGACAGGGGTCTATGGCTACACCTTC.